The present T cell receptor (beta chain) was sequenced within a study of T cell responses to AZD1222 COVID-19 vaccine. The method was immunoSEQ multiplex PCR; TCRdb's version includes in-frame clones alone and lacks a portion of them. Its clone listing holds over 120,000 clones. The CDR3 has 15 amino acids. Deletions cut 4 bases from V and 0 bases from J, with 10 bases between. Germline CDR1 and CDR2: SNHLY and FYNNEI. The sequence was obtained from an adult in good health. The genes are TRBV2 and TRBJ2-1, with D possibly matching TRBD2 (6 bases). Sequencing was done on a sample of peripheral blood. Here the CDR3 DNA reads TGTGCCAGCAGTGCTAGCGAGAGCTCCTACAATGAGCAGTTCTTC. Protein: CASSASESSYNEQFF.